Each of the 15 T cell receptor beta chains below was sequenced from the same sample in a study of persistence of HIV-infected CD4 T cells. Cells were stimulated nonspecifically with anti-CD3/anti-CD28 magnetic beads. CD4+ T cells upregulating both CD40 ligand and CD69 were sorted as responding cells. No antigen has been identified for these receptors. The libraries were made with immunoSEQ version 4 in survey mode. TCRdb's copy holds only in-frame clones and misses some; the assay was immunoSEQ multiplex PCR. The sample carries 35,000 to 45,000 clones, 88% recorded once. The sequencing here drew on CD4+ T cells sorted from PBMCs after roughly 17-hour stimulation, taken from a patient who received antiretroviral therapy. The origin of the receptors is an adult woman with HIV who was CMV-seropositive.

The chain combines TRBV14 with TRBJ1-4; the D is unclear. Germline V CDR1 and CDR2: SGHDN, FVKESK. Trimming pared 6 bases from V and 0 bases from J, leaving 11 bases between. This CDR3 region has 15 residues. CDR3 in DNA: TGTGCCAGCAGAGATACGGGGACAACTAATGAAAAACTGTTTTTT. Its protein product is CASRDTGTTNEKLFF.

The V and J genes are TRBV25-1 and TRBJ1-2, with D unclear. V lost 3 bases to trimming and J lost 1 base, with 6 bases between them. CDR1 is MGHDK and CDR2 is SYGVNS in the germline V gene. The CDR3 is made up of 13 amino acids. The CDR3 spells CASSDRNNYGYTF. For the CDR3, the DNA is TGTGCCAGCAGTGACAGGAATAACTATGGCTACACCTTC.

CDR3 in DNA: TGTGCCAGCAGCCAAGACTCACTAGCGGGGGGCCCAGATACGCAGTATTTT. It specifies CASSQDSLAGGPDTQYF. J is TRBJ2-3 and V is TRBV3-1 (or the pseudogene TRBV3-2); 12 nucleotides match TRBD2. The V segment lost 0 bases and the J segment 4 bases; nucleotides outside the gene matches: 5. Germline CDR1 LGHDT, CDR2 YNNKEL (reference sequence). This CDR3 comprises 17 residues.

The chain couples TRBV6-1 to TRBJ2-2; no clear D gene. In germline, CDR1 is MNHNS, CDR2 SASEGT. V was clipped by 3 bases and J by 0 bases, with 5 bases between them. This CDR3 contains 14 residues. The CDR3 bases are TGTGCCAGCAGTGACAGGTCGAACACCGGGGAGCTGTTTTTT. Translating it yields CASSDRSNTGELFF.

The chain employs TRBV3-1 (or the pseudogene TRBV3-2) and TRBJ1-1; D unresolved. CDR1 and CDR2 (germline): LGHDT, YNNKEL (reference sequence). Between the trimmed V and J ends, which lost 8 bases and 4 bases, there was a span of 8 bases. The CDR3 covers 11 residues. The CDR3: CASSRSTEAFF. The CDR3 DNA is TGTGCCAGCTCGAGGAGCACTGAAGCTTTCTTT.

The rearrangement uses TRBV24-1 and TRBJ2-6, with D possibly matching TRBD1 (5 bases). CDR3 length equals 15 residues. V was shortened by 2 bases and J by 1 base, with 5 bases between the two germline ends. In germline, CDR1 is KGHDR, CDR2 SFDVKD. CDR3 protein: CATSDSGSGANVLTF. The CDR3 coding sequence is TGTGCCACCAGTGATTCAGGGTCTGGGGCCAACGTCCTGACTTTC.

The V and J genes are TRBV7-3 and TRBJ1-1; D gene ambiguous. The CDR3 runs 14 residues. V shed 0 bases and J shed 6 bases, with 11 bases lying between them. Germline-derived CDR1 and CDR2 are SGHTA and FQGTGA. CDR3 sequence reads: CASSLTTPPAEAFF. CDR3 sequence (DNA): TGTGCCAGCAGCTTAACGACCCCCCCGGCTGAAGCTTTCTTT. Looking up the rest from reference TRBV7-3 and TRBJ1-1 gives the full variable domain: GAGVSQTPSNKVTEKGKYVELRCDPISGHTALYWYRQSLGQGPEFLIYFQGTGAADDSGLPNDRFFAVRPEGSVSTLKIQRTERGDSAVYLCASSLTTPPAEAFFGQGTRLTVV.

J is TRBJ2-2 and V is TRBV7-3; 7 bases line up with TRBD2. Germline lookup yields CDR1 SGHTA and CDR2 FQGTGA. V shed 3 bases, J shed 1 base, and the junction held 8 bases outside the gene matches. The CDR3 spans 17 residues. The CDR3 nucleotides read TGTGCCAGCAGCTTTTTCGCTCGCGGGGGGAACACCGGGGAGCTGTTTTTT. Translated: CASSFFARGGNTGELFF.

V and J are TRBV2 and TRBJ1-1; no firm D call. CDR1 and CDR2 (germline): SNHLY, FYNNEI. The CDR3 is made up of 14 amino acids. The germline V and J ends were trimmed by 8 bases and 3 bases, with 16 bases remaining between them. The CDR3 protein is CASCKSAGYTEAFF. The DNA of the CDR3 is TGTGCCAGCTGTAAGAGCGCGGGCTACACTGAAGCTTTCTTT.

The V and J genes are TRBV6-1 and TRBJ2-7; D is possibly TRBD1 or TRBD2 (5 bases each). The CDR3 loop spans 14 amino acids. In germline, CDR1 is MNHNS, CDR2 SASEGT. V was trimmed by 0 bases and J by 5 bases, leaving 11 bases between them. For the CDR3, the DNA is TGTGCCAGCAGTGAAGCGCGCCGGGACCACGAGCAGTACTTC. It translates to CASSEARRDHEQYF.

The chain is built from TRBV18 and TRBJ2-2; 9 bases are shared with TRBD1. Germline CDR1 is KGHSH and CDR2 is LQKENI. Trimming took 5 bases from V and 4 from J; bases not matched to a gene: 14. The CDR3 has 18 amino acids. DNA of the CDR3: TGTGCCAGCTCATCCTTAAACCCGGGACAGGGACGCACCGGGGAGCTGTTTTTT. It yields the protein CASSSLNPGQGRTGELFF.

This chain joins TRBV9 and TRBJ1-5; D might be TRBD1 (6 bases). Trimming took off 0 bases at V and 6 bases at J, with 7 bases between the two ends. Germline loops: CDR1 SGDLS, CDR2 YYNGEE. This CDR3 has 13 amino acids. In nucleotides, the CDR3 is TGTGCCAGCAGCGTAGGAGGGGGTCAGCCCCAGCATTTT. This translates into CASSVGGGQPQHF.

The genes are TRBV29-1 and TRBJ1-1; TRBD1 aligns across 7 bases. The trim removed 5 bases at V and 1 base at J, leaving 7 bases unmatched. The CDR3 totals 14 residues. The germline gives CDR1 SQVTM, CDR2 ANQGSEA. CDR3 bases: TGCAGCGTTTCTCTCAGGGGGGGGAACACTGAAGCTTTCTTT. It yields the protein CSVSLRGGNTEAFF.

CDR3 protein: CASSSDRVEGYTF. As DNA, the CDR3 is TGTGCCAGCAGTTCCGACAGGGTGGAGGGCTACACCTTC. V is TRBV12-3 or TRBV12-4 and J is TRBJ1-2; 7 nucleotides line up with TRBD1. V was pared by 4 bases and J by 8 bases, with 7 bases of the junction left unmatched. The CDR3 spans 13 residues.

In this sample, this clone turned up a few times. The chain carries TRBV5-4 and TRBJ2-5, with D possibly TRBD2 on 5 matching bases. V gave up 0 bases and J gave up 4 bases, with 7 bases separating them. This CDR3 has 13 amino acids. Germline loops: CDR1 SGHNT, CDR2 YYREEE (reference sequence). The DNA of the CDR3 is TGTGCCAGCAGCTTGGACGGGGTAGAGACCCAGTACTTC. Its translation is CASSLDGVETQYF.